Below, 22 T cell receptor beta chains from the same sample are listed, as sequenced in a study of blood T cell repertoires in COVID-19 (dated by TCRdb to about 2020). The library was generated by the immunoSEQ multiplex PCR assay. The immuneACCESS repertoire file appears here via TCRdb, limited to in-frame rearrangements. These files lack a portion of the clones; in checked studies, under half of the deficit traces to unresolved V genes, and the cause of the others is not known. The sample table holds about 160,000 clones, of which roughly nine tenths were seen once. About a sixth of the sample is held by the ten biggest clonotypes. Material: peripheral blood. The receptors here all came from a man aged 55 to 70 with active or convalescent COVID-19.

This chain links TRBV27 with TRBJ1-2, with a possible D match to TRBD1 (5 bases). The germline gives CDR1 MNHEY, CDR2 SMNVEV (reference sequence). This CDR3 contains 13 residues. Trimming pared 1 base from V and 5 bases from J, leaving 8 bases between. CDR3 protein: CASSLFAGYGYTF. CDR3 in DNA: TGTGCCAGCAGTTTATTTGCAGGGTATGGCTACACCTTC.

The chain carries TRBV5-1 and TRBJ1-2; D may be TRBD1 (6 bases). The CDR3 contains 13 residues. V was shortened by 4 bases and J by 2 bases, with 9 bases between the two germline ends. Germline CDR1 reads SGHRS; CDR2 reads YFSETQ. The CDR3 protein is CASSADRNYGYTF. CDR3 coding DNA: TGCGCCAGCAGCGCGGACAGAAACTATGGCTACACCTTC.

The V gene is TRBV27, the J gene TRBJ1-4; 10 nucleotides agree with TRBD1. The CDR3 is made up of 21 amino acids. V was clipped by 0 bases and J by 1 base; unmatched bases: 14. Germline CDR1 and CDR2: MNHEY and SMNVEV (reference sequence). CDR3 sequence: CASSLSNTRGTGVRTNEKLFF. CDR3 DNA: TGTGCCAGCAGTTTATCTAATACGAGAGGGACAGGGGTACGAACTAATGAAAAACTGTTTTTT.

The chain couples TRBV5-1 to TRBJ1-2; 7 positions agree with TRBD1. CDR3 size: 16 residues. Germline lookup yields CDR1 SGHRS and CDR2 YFSETQ. The ends lost 4 bases at V and 4 bases at J; junction bases unmatched: 13. The CDR3 nucleotides read TGCGCCAGCAGCCCTGGTCCCGGGACAGACAGCTATGGCTACACCTTC. Translation: CASSPGPGTDSYGYTF.

The chain couples TRBV18 to TRBJ1-5; D is undetermined. Looked up from germline, CDR1 is KGHSH and CDR2 is LQKENI. The CDR3 runs to 14 residues. V lost 3 bases, J lost 5 bases, and 11 bases lay in between. As DNA, the CDR3 is TGTGCCAGCTCACCCGGGAGGTCAGATCAGCCCCAGCATTTT. It is translated as CASSPGRSDQPQHF.

The genes are TRBV5-1 and TRBJ2-5, with a weak D call TRBD1 (5 bases). V was clipped by 5 bases and J by 4 bases, with 21 bases between them. Germline CDR1 is SGHRS and CDR2 is YFSETQ. The CDR3 is 16 residues long. CDR3 coding DNA: TGCGCCAGCAGTCGAGCAGAGGTCAGGGCTCGAGAGACCCAGTACTTC. Translated, it gives CASSRAEVRARETQYF.

This chain joins TRBV5-4 and TRBJ2-1; 10 positions match TRBD1. The CDR3 is made up of 16 amino acids. Germline lookup yields CDR1 SGHNT and CDR2 YYREEE (reference sequence). After removal of 4 bases from V and 5 bases from J, the junction contained 9 bases not matched to a gene. CDR3 loop: CASSGGGTGAHNEQFF. In nucleotides, the CDR3 is TGTGCCAGCAGCGGCGGAGGGACAGGGGCCCACAATGAGCAGTTCTTC.

The chain couples TRBV5-1 to TRBJ1-2; possibly TRBD1 for D (5 bases). The CDR3 has 13 residues. V lost 4 bases and J 2 bases, leaving 9 bases between the germline ends. Germline lookup yields CDR1 SGHRS and CDR2 YFSETQ. The CDR3 here is CASSLDINYGYTF. The CDR3 DNA reads TGCGCCAGCAGCCTGGACATAAACTATGGCTACACCTTC.

The V gene is TRBV14, the J gene TRBJ2-1, with D uncertain. Trimming took off 2 bases at V and 6 bases at J, with 5 bases between the two ends. Germline lookup yields CDR1 SGHDN and CDR2 FVKESK. The CDR3 has 12 amino acids. This CDR3 reads CASSQISNEQFF. CDR3 nucleotide sequence: TGTGCCAGCAGCCAAATATCCAATGAGCAGTTCTTC.

The V and J genes are TRBV7-9 and TRBJ1-2, with D perhaps TRBD1 (5 bases). V lost 1 base to trimming and J lost 7 bases, with 13 bases between them. The germline CDR1 and CDR2 sequences are SEHNR and FQNEAQ (reference sequence). This CDR3 has 14 residues. CDR3 residues: CASSLGARVSGYTF. The CDR3 DNA follows: TGTGCCAGCAGCTTAGGGGCCAGGGTGAGTGGCTACACCTTC.

The V and J genes are TRBV5-1 and TRBJ1-1; TRBD1 might be the D (5 bases). Germline values: CDR1 SGHRS, CDR2 YFSETQ. V was clipped by 5 bases and J by 0 bases, with 8 bases between them. The CDR3 contains 13 residues. As DNA, the CDR3 is TGCGCCAGCAGGCAACAGGTGAACACTGAAGCTTTCTTT. Translating it yields CASRQQVNTEAFF.

The rearrangement links TRBV19 to TRBJ1-5, with 8 bases matching TRBD1. The CDR3 extends over 15 amino acids. Losses at the gene ends were 7 bases for V and 3 bases for J; bases not matched to a gene: 8. Germline V lookup: CDR1 LNHDA, CDR2 SQIVND (reference sequence). CDR3 bases: TGTGCCAGTACCGCAGGGGGCGGTAACAATCAGCCCCAGCATTTT. Protein sequence: CASTAGGGNNQPQHF.

This clone came up a few times. The V call is TRBV20-1, the J call TRBJ2-7; possible D gene TRBD2, 5 bases. With 3 bases removed from V and 0 bases from J, the gap between germline ends came to 15 bases. There are 15 residues in the CDR3. Germline V CDR1 and CDR2: DFQATT, SNEGSKA (reference sequence). The CDR3 protein is CSASSREQSSYEQYF. CDR3 nucleotide sequence: TGCAGTGCTAGTTCGAGGGAGCAGAGCTCCTACGAGCAGTACTTC.

J is TRBJ2-7 and V is TRBV5-1; D gene unclear. This CDR3 region has 15 residues. Germline assignment: CDR1 SGHRS and CDR2 YFSETQ. Trimming took off 4 bases at V and 2 bases at J, with 16 bases between the two ends. DNA for the CDR3: TGCGCCAGCAGCCCAAGACTCGACTTAACCTACGAGCAGTACTTC. Protein product: CASSPRLDLTYEQYF.

The chain joins TRBV27 to TRBJ2-1, with 8 bases that match TRBD2. V lost 8 bases to trimming and J lost 3 bases; unmatched junction nucleotides: 24. Germline CDR1 reads MNHEY; CDR2 reads SMNVEV (reference sequence). The CDR3 spans 20 residues. Here the CDR3 DNA reads TGTGCCAGCGTAAGCAAACAAGCGGGGGCGCGGGGCGAATACTACAATGAGCAGTTCTTC. It is translated as CASVSKQAGARGEYYNEQFF.

The chain recombines TRBV11-2 with TRBJ2-1; 10 bases are shared with TRBD2. V dropped 7 bases and J dropped 8; count of bases not matched to a gene: 20. CDR3 size: 18 residues. Germline loops: CDR1 SGHAT, CDR2 FQNNGV. The CDR3 region has the DNA TGTGCCAGCACCGAACCAACCCGGTCTAGCGGGAGTAGGGATGAGCAGTTCTTC. This sequence encodes CASTEPTRSSGSRDEQFF.

The rearrangement uses TRBV9 and TRBJ2-1; D remains unclear. From germline, CDR1 is SGDLS and CDR2 YYNGEE. CDR3 length: 13 amino acids. V was cut by 0 bases and J by 10 bases, with 11 bases left in between. Here the CDR3 DNA reads TGTGCCAGCAGCGTAGTTCCCCCCCAAGAGCAGTTCTTC. Translation gives CASSVVPPQEQFF.

The V and J genes are TRBV5-1 and TRBJ2-7; 10 positions agree with TRBD2. The CDR3 has 14 amino acids. CDR1 and CDR2 (germline): SGHRS, YFSETQ. Trimming cost V 1 base and J 5 bases; bases outside gene matches: 3. In nucleotides, the CDR3 is TGCGCCAGCAGCTTGACTAGCGGGAACAACGAGCAGTACTTC. It translates to CASSLTSGNNEQYF.

The V and J genes are TRBV7-9 and TRBJ1-5, with D unclear. The germline CDR1 and CDR2 sequences are SEHNR and FQNEAQ (reference sequence). V shed 5 bases and J shed 5 bases, with 10 bases lying between them. The CDR3 contains 13 residues. The CDR3 sequence: CASSRDGDQPQHF. DNA for the CDR3: TGTGCCAGCAGCAGAGACGGGGATCAGCCCCAGCATTTT.

V gene TRBV11-3 combines with J gene TRBJ1-1; 8 nucleotides align to TRBD1. This CDR3 has 14 amino acids. CDR1 and CDR2 from the germline V gene are SGHNT and YENEEA. The ends lost 5 bases at V and 2 bases at J; junction bases unmatched: 4. CDR3 residues: CASSRQGINTEAFF. CDR3 bases: TGTGCCAGCAGCAGACAGGGGATCAACACTGAAGCTTTCTTT. Drawing the rest from reference TRBV11-3 and TRBJ1-1, the complete variable domain is EAGVVQSPRYKIIEKKQPVAFWCNPISGHNTLYWYLQNLGQGPELLIRYENEEAVDDSQLPKDRFSAERLKGVDSTLKIQPAELGDSAVYLCASSRQGINTEAFFGQGTRLTVV.

This clone was seen a single time. The rearrangement links TRBV30 to TRBJ1-5; possible D gene TRBD1, 6 bases. The CDR3 totals 15 residues. Trimming removed 0 bases at V and 3 bases at J, with 12 bases between. CDR1 is GTSNPN, CDR2 SVGIG, per germline (reference sequence). DNA for the CDR3: TGTGCCTGGAGTGTACGTAGGACAGCCAATCAGCCCCAGCATTTT. This gives the protein CAWSVRRTANQPQHF.

The chain employs TRBV6-2 or TRBV6-3 and TRBJ2-1; TRBD2 matches 8 bases. Germline loops: CDR1 MNHEY, CDR2 SVGEGT. This CDR3 has 17 amino acids. The V gene end was trimmed by 5 bases and the J gene end by 9 bases; junction bases not matched to a gene: 18. CDR3 coding DNA: TGTGCCAGCAGTCCCCGCGCTAGCGGGCTTTCCCAGGTTGAGCAGTTCTTC. The encoded protein is CASSPRASGLSQVEQFF.